The rows below give T cell receptor beta chains drawn from one sample of a study of blood T cell repertoires in COVID-19. The table came from immunoSEQ multiplex PCR; TCRdb's copy has only in-frame clones and leaves some out. The top ten hold roughly 12% of the sample, which has more than 90,000 clones, roughly 86% seen once. The sample comprised peripheral blood. These receptors came from a woman in her twenties or thirties with acute or convalescent COVID-19. Both conserved end residues are part of each CDR3. The order of the fields is clone size, V gene, J gene, D gene, CDR3 DNA, CDR3 protein. The D gene is left open where the match is weak. Clone size is given for some rows only: seen once, a few or many times, or a class if the clone is expanded.

>NA|TRBV28|TRBJ1-2|NA
TGTGCCAGCAGTTCCGATCCCGGGAGCTATGGCTACACCTTC
CASSSDPGSYGYTF
>NA|TRBV7-2|TRBJ1-4|NA
TGTGCCAGCAGCTTAGGGCAGGGAGAAAAACTGTTTTTT
CASSLGQGEKLFF
>NA|TRBV28|TRBJ2-7|TRBD1
TGTGCCAGCAGACCCGGACAGGAGTTCGGCTACGAGCAGTACTTC
CASRPGQEFGYEQYF
>NA|TRBV18|TRBJ2-2|NA
TGTGCCAGCTCACCACGGCCGACAGAAACCGGGGAGCTGTTTTTT
CASSPRPTETGELFF
>NA|TRBV19|TRBJ1-6|NA
TGTGCCAGTAGTAAGGGGCTAGGTTCACCCCTCCACTTT
CASSKGLGSPLHF
>NA|TRBV30|TRBJ2-5|TRBD1
TGTGCCTGGGAACAGGGGGTCCAAGAGACCCAGTACTTC
CAWEQGVQETQYF
>NA|TRBV19|TRBJ2-3|NA
TGTGCCAGTAGTATGTCACAGGCGGCGGATACGCAGTATTTT
CASSMSQAADTQYF
>few|TRBV4-1|TRBJ1-4|NA
TGCGCCCTCAGAGGACAGCAAAATGAAAAACTGTTTTTT
CALRGQQNEKLFF
>once|TRBV7-3|TRBJ2-7|NA
TGTGCCAGCAGCACCCGCCGGGGAAGCGAGCAGTACTTC
CASSTRRGSEQYF
>NA|TRBV28|TRBJ1-3|NA
TGTGCCAGCAGTTTAGCGGCTGACTCTGGAAACACCATATATTTT
CASSLAADSGNTIYF
>NA|TRBV15|TRBJ1-1|NA
TGTGCCACCGGAAACAGGCTGAACACTGAAGCTTTCTTT
CATGNRLNTEAFF
>NA|TRBV6-5|TRBJ1-6|NA
TGTGCCAGCAGGCTAGGCAAGTCACCCCTCCACTTT
CASRLGKSPLHF
>NA|TRBV11-2|TRBJ1-6|NA
TGTGCCAGCAGCGGAGAGGGCTCCTATAATTCACCCCTCCACTTT
CASSGEGSYNSPLHF
>NA|TRBV4-1|TRBJ2-1|NA
TGCGCCAGCAGCCAACAGGGTAGTGGGGACAATGAGCAGTTCTTC
CASSQQGSGDNEQFF
>once|TRBV19|TRBJ2-7|NA
TGTGCCAGTAGTATTTTACGCGACAGCACGGGCGAGCAGTACTTC
CASSILRDSTGEQYF
>NA|TRBV24-1|TRBJ1-3|TRBD1
TGTGCCACCAGTGACCAGCTGGAGGACAGGGGGCGTGAGGACAGGACTGGAAACACCATATATTTT
CATSDQLEDRGREDRTGNTIYF
>NA|TRBV7-8|TRBJ2-1|TRBD2
TGTGCCAGCAGCTTAGGGGACTACCTTTACGATGAGCAGTTCTTC
CASSLGDYLYDEQFF
>NA|TRBV27|TRBJ1-2|NA
TGTGCCAGCAGTTTTCAGGGACAATATGGCTACACCTTC
CASSFQGQYGYTF
>once|TRBV15|TRBJ1-1|NA
TGTGCCACCAGCAGAGATCGGAGTGGTCTCACTGAAGCTTTCTTT
CATSRDRSGLTEAFF
>NA|TRBV7-3|TRBJ2-3|TRBD2
TGTGCCAGCAGCCCGGGACTAGCGGTGATAGATACGCAGTATTTT
CASSPGLAVIDTQYF
>NA|TRBV12-3/TRBV12-4|TRBJ2-7|TRBD1
TGTGCCACCAGGCAGGGGGCCAACTACGAGCAGTACTTC
CATRQGANYEQYF
>NA|TRBV5-1|TRBJ1-2|TRBD1
TGCGCCAGCAGCCCTGGGACAGGGGGAGGATATGGCTACACCTTC
CASSPGTGGGYGYTF
>NA|TRBV3-1/TRBV3-2|TRBJ1-2|NA
TGTGCCAGCAGCCAAGGGGCCTCCTATGGCTACACCTTC
CASSQGASYGYTF
>few|TRBV12-5|TRBJ2-1|TRBD1
TGTGCTAGTGGCTCACTCCTCTCCGGGACAGGTAAAAAGAGGACCTACAATGAGCAGTTCTTC
CASGSLLSGTGKKRTYNEQFF
>NA|TRBV2|TRBJ1-1|NA
TGTGCCAGCAGTGACAGGGCGAACACTGAAGCTTTCTTT
CASSDRANTEAFF
>NA|TRBV24-1|TRBJ2-3|NA
TGTGCCACCAGTGATTTAGCGGCAACGCAGTATTTT
CATSDLAATQYF
>NA|TRBV12-5|TRBJ1-1|NA
TGTGCTAGCACGGAATTAGGGGGCACTGAAGCTTTCTTT
CASTELGGTEAFF
>NA|TRBV6-5|TRBJ2-7|TRBD1
TGTGCCAGCAGAACCCGGACAGGGGCATACGAGCAGTACTTC
CASRTRTGAYEQYF
>NA|TRBV4-1|TRBJ1-2|NA
TGCGCCAGCAGCCAAGAAGGGACTTCGTATGGCTACACCTTC
CASSQEGTSYGYTF
>NA|TRBV3-1/TRBV3-2|TRBJ2-5|TRBD2
TGTGCCAGCAGCCAAGGACTAGCGGGGGCCCAAGAGACCCAGTACTTC
CASSQGLAGAQETQYF
>NA|TRBV7-8|TRBJ2-7|TRBD2
TGTGCCAGCAGCTTATTAGCGGGAGGCTACGAGCAGTACTTC
CASSLLAGGYEQYF
>NA|TRBV5-8|TRBJ1-6|TRBD1
TGTGCCAGCAGCTCGGGACAGCCTAATTCACCCCTCCACTTT
CASSSGQPNSPLHF
>NA|TRBV18|TRBJ1-2|TRBD1
TGTGCCAGCTCACCATACAGGGGGGACTATGGCTACACCTTC
CASSPYRGDYGYTF
>once|TRBV11-1|TRBJ2-3|TRBD2
TGTGCCAGCAGCTCCAGCGGGGGAGCAGATACGCAGTATTTT
CASSSSGGADTQYF
>once|TRBV27|TRBJ2-5|TRBD2
TGTGCCAGCAGTTTATATACGCCGGGACTAGCGGGGGTACCTCAAGAGACCCAGTACTTC
CASSLYTPGLAGVPQETQYF
>NA|TRBV29-1|TRBJ1-5|NA
TGCAGCGTTGCGACCGGGGGCAATCAGCCCCAGCATTTT
CSVATGGNQPQHF
>NA|TRBV3-1/TRBV3-2|TRBJ1-2|NA
TGTGCCAGCAGCCAAGATCCGCAGGGCTCGGTCTATGGCTACACCTTC
CASSQDPQGSVYGYTF
>NA|TRBV28|TRBJ2-7|TRBD1
TGTGCCAGCAGGAGACAGGGGCCGTCGATAAGCTACGAGCAGTACTTC
CASRRQGPSISYEQYF
>NA|TRBV6-6|TRBJ1-2|TRBD1
TGTGCCAGCAGTTACTCACAGGGGAACTATGGCTACACCTTC
CASSYSQGNYGYTF
>NA|TRBV29-1|TRBJ1-1|NA
TGCAGCGTCGTGAGCCCATTTAACACTGAAGCTTTCTTT
CSVVSPFNTEAFF